This entry is about one TCR beta chain. The antigen is undetermined. The data belong to a study of STAT5B mutations in CD4+ large granular lymphocyte leukemia. Study conclusions and caveats: Without putative leukemic clones, patient CD4-sorted repertoires remained more clonal than healthy CD4+ repertoires. No patients shared main leukemic clonotypes, though approximately 26% appeared at low frequency elsewhere.

Trimming removed 0 bases from V and 0 bases from J, with 8 bases in between. The CDR3 runs to 16 residues. CDR1 is MNHEY and CDR2 is SVGAGI in the germline V gene. The assay was run at survey level. TCRdb keeps only in-frame clones here, not all; method: immunoSEQ multiplex PCR. The sample records some 34,000 clones, 81% being singletons. The sample comprised CD4+ T cells from blood buffy coats. The chain recombines TRBV6-5 with TRBJ2-2; D remains unclear. This sequence originates from a human donor in good health. This CDR3 reads CASSYSVSTNTGELFF. The DNA of the CDR3 is TGTGCCAGCAGTTACTCGGTATCTACGAACACCGGGGAGCTGTTTTTT.